This TCR beta chain was recovered during a study of OX40 agonist ivuxolimab in advanced cancers. About the research overall: It was ivuxolimab, an agonistic anti-OX40 (CD134) antibody, that patients were treated with. Study-wide results and caveats: At doses 0.1 to 3.0 mg/kg, CD4+ and CD8+ clones expanded.

The CDR3 runs 15 residues. The V gene's germline CDR1 is SEHNR and CDR2 FQNEAQ (reference sequence). Between the trimmed V and J ends, which lost 9 bases and 1 base, there was a span of 15 bases. Profiling relied on immunoSEQ multiplex PCR, and the TCRdb table lists in-frame clones only, not all of them. The sample records about 56,000 clones, under 85% being singletons. Details on this clone: Its matching antigen is unknown.

The chain carries TRBV7-9 and TRBJ2-2, with D perhaps given as TRBD1 or TRBD2 (5 bases each). Specimen: CD4+ or CD8+ T cells sorted from blood, collected in a trial of the OX40 agonist ivuxolimab. This receptor was obtained from an adult with an advanced solid tumor such as melanoma, head and neck, liver or kidney cancer. The CDR3 loop is CASRGWQGNTGELFF. Written as DNA, the CDR3 is TGTGCCAGTCGGGGTTGGCAGGGGAACACCGGGGAGCTGTTTTTT. The full variable domain, with the rest looked up from reference TRBV7-9 and TRBJ2-2, is DTGVSQNPRHKITKRGQNVTFRCDPISEHNRLYWYRQTLGQGPEFLTYFQNEAQLEKSRLLSDRFSAERPKGSFSTLEIQRTEQGDSAMYLCASRGWQGNTGELFFGEGSRLTVL.